The 32 T cell receptor beta chains reported below all come from one sample, sequenced in a study of blood T cell repertoires in COVID-19. This table comes from immunoSEQ multiplex PCR, and its TCRdb copy is limited to in-frame clones, with some not included. The sample records about 440,000 clones, around 88% being singletons. Input material: peripheral blood. These receptors were collected from a woman aged 50 to 60 with COVID-19, enrolled during active disease.

This clone has only one observation. V is TRBV29-1 and J is TRBJ1-2; TRBD1 matches at 9 bases. The V gene's germline CDR1 is SQVTM and CDR2 ANQGSEA. Unmatched junction bases numbered 10, after V lost 3 bases and J lost 8 bases. The CDR3 totals 14 residues. The CDR3 here is CSVDKEGQGGGYTF. The CDR3 nucleotides read TGCAGCGTTGACAAAGAGGGACAGGGAGGCGGCTACACCTTC.

J is TRBJ2-3 and V is TRBV7-2; possible D gene TRBD2, 5 bases. V shed 3 bases and J shed 5 bases, with 9 bases lying between them. Looked up from germline, CDR1 is SGHTA and CDR2 is FQGNSA. The CDR3 is made up of 13 amino acids. DNA for the CDR3: TGTGCCAGCAGCTTGATCCGGGAAGATACGCAGTATTTT. The encoded protein is CASSLIREDTQYF.

The gene calls are TRBV4-1 and TRBJ2-7; TRBD1 matches 7 bases. The CDR3 is 15 residues long. V shed 4 bases, J shed 5 bases, and the junction held 11 bases outside the gene matches. Germline V gene sequence: CDR1 MGHRA, CDR2 YSYEKL. CDR3 nucleotide sequence: TGCGCCAGCAGCCGGGATTCGACAGGGTTAGACGAGCAGTACTTC. Translated, it gives CASSRDSTGLDEQYF.

This clone was counted a single time. The chain carries TRBV5-4 and TRBJ2-1; 10 positions match TRBD2. Germline loops: CDR1 SGHNT, CDR2 YYREEE (reference sequence). V shed 2 bases, J shed 5 bases, and the junction held 7 bases outside the gene matches. There are 16 residues in the CDR3. The CDR3 loop is CASSFTSGARHNEQFF. The CDR3 bases are TGTGCCAGCAGCTTTACTAGCGGGGCTAGGCACAATGAGCAGTTCTTC. Using reference TRBV5-4 and TRBJ2-1 for the parts outside the CDR3, the full variable domain is ETGVTQSPTHLIKTRGQQVTLRCSSQSGHNTVSWYQQALGQGPQFIFQYYREEENGRGNFPPRFSGLQFPNYSSELNVNALELDDSALYLCASSFTSGARHNEQFFGPGTRLTVL.

CDR3 nucleotide sequence: TGTGCCACCTACTCAGCGGGGTACACAGATACGCAGTATTTT. Its translation: CATYSAGYTDTQYF. The V and J genes are TRBV10-3 and TRBJ2-3; 7 bases align to TRBD2. Germline-derived CDR1 and CDR2 are ENHRY and SYGVKD. The length of the CDR3 is 14 residues. V trimming: 10 bases; J trimming: 2 bases; junction bases outside the gene matches: 9.

The chain employs TRBV19 and TRBJ1-4; 7 nucleotides match TRBD1. The CDR3 sequence is 15 residues long. CDR1 is LNHDA and CDR2 is SQIVND in the germline V gene (reference sequence). The V and J ends lost 5 bases and 3 bases, in that order; junction bases with no gene match: 6. The DNA of the CDR3 is TGTGCCAGTAGTCTGACAGGGCGGTCTAATGAAAAACTGTTTTTT. Protein sequence: CASSLTGRSNEKLFF.

The chain employs TRBV14 and TRBJ1-1; no definite D call. The V gene lost 4 bases and the J gene lost 5 bases, with 14 bases spanning the gap. Germline CDR1 is SGHDN and CDR2 is FVKESK. The CDR3 has 14 residues. The CDR3 sequence is CASSLTRGGTEAFF. CDR3 DNA: TGTGCCAGCAGCCTTACAAGAGGTGGGACTGAAGCTTTCTTT.

The chain combines TRBV19 with TRBJ2-7, with TRBD1 matching 8 bases. Germline CDR1 is LNHDA and CDR2 is SQIVND (reference sequence). The V segment lost 3 bases and the J segment 2 bases; nucleotides outside the gene matches: 6. The length of the CDR3 is 15 residues. The CDR3 coding sequence is TGTGCCAGTAGTATTGAAAAGGACAGGGCCTACGAGCAGTACTTC. It yields the protein CASSIEKDRAYEQYF.

This clone was detected only once. The genes are TRBV19 and TRBJ1-5, with D perhaps TRBD1 (5 bases). Per the germline V gene, CDR1 is LNHDA and CDR2 is SQIVND (reference sequence). V lost 8 bases and J 0 bases, leaving 14 bases between the germline ends. The CDR3 has 15 amino acids. CDR3 DNA sequence: TGTGCCAGTTCCTCGGACACTAATAGCAATCAGCCCCAGCATTTT. Residues: CASSSDTNSNQPQHF.

The chain couples TRBV6-5 to TRBJ1-6; possible D gene TRBD1, 6 bases. CDR3 length: 16 amino acids. Trimming removed 4 bases from V and 6 bases from J, with 16 bases in between. Per the germline V gene, CDR1 is MNHEY and CDR2 is SVGAGI. The CDR3 nucleotides are TGTGCCAGCAGTTTTACCCGGGACACCTTTAATTCACCCCTCCACTTT. Protein product: CASSFTRDTFNSPLHF.

The chain has TRBV7-3 and TRBJ1-2; D is ambiguous. The CDR3 has 13 residues. V was shortened by 5 bases and J by 5 bases, with 12 bases between the two germline ends. Germline-derived CDR1 and CDR2 are SGHTA and FQGTGA. CDR3 in DNA: TGTGCCAGCAGCCTCGGGGAACGGTATGGCTACACCTTC. Protein: CASSLGERYGYTF.

The J gene is TRBJ1-1, the V gene TRBV5-1; tentatively, D is TRBD1 (6 bases). There are 16 residues in the CDR3. The germline CDR1 and CDR2 sequences are SGHRS and YFSETQ. V was clipped by 6 bases and J by 0 bases, with 18 bases between them. CDR3 in DNA: TGCGCCAGCAAACTACTTTGGACAGCAATGAACACTGAAGCTTTCTTT. Amino acids: CASKLLWTAMNTEAFF.

The chain links TRBV28 to TRBJ1-1, with a weak D call TRBD1 (5 bases). There are 13 residues in the CDR3. V lost 6 bases and J lost 2, with 10 bases in between. Germline V gene sequence: CDR1 MDHEN, CDR2 SYDVKM. DNA for the CDR3: TGTGCCAGCAGGACAGACCTTAACACTGAAGCTTTCTTT. Its protein product is CASRTDLNTEAFF.

The chain employs TRBV7-9 and TRBJ1-5; D remains unclear. CDR1 and CDR2 from the germline V gene are SEHNR and FQNEAQ (reference sequence). The V end lost 3 bases, the J end lost 9 bases, and 12 bases lay between the germline ends. The CDR3 is 13 residues long. CDR3 bases: TGTGCCAGCAGCTTGACGGAGCTTGGGCCCCAGCATTTT. This encodes CASSLTELGPQHF.

V gene TRBV11-2 combines with J gene TRBJ2-7; 8 bases are a match to TRBD2. The CDR3 runs 15 residues. J lost 4 bases, V lost 6 bases, and 11 bases had no gene match. Germline V gene sequence: CDR1 SGHAT, CDR2 FQNNGV. The CDR3 DNA reads as TGTGCCAGCAGGATCGGTAGGGGCGGGGGGTACGAGCAGTACTTC. Protein product: CASRIGRGGGYEQYF.

CDR3 in DNA: TGTGCCAGTACGGGGAGAGGGGGCACTGAAGCTTTCTTT. Its translation: CASTGRGGTEAFF. The rearrangement joins TRBV19 to TRBJ1-1; possibly TRBD1 for D (6 bases). CDR3 length: 13 amino acids. The germline V gene has CDR1 LNHDA and CDR2 SQIVND (reference sequence). V lost 7 bases to trimming and J lost 4 bases, with 13 bases between them.

This clone was observed a handful of times. The chain carries TRBV5-1 and TRBJ1-5; 8 bases are shared with TRBD1. CDR1 SGHRS and CDR2 YFSETQ come from the germline V gene. Losses at the gene ends were 4 bases for V and 9 bases for J; bases not matched to a gene: 9. The CDR3 runs 14 residues. CDR3: CASSLTTGDRPQHF. The CDR3 DNA reads TGCGCCAGCAGCCTCACGACAGGGGATCGGCCCCAGCATTTT.

This clone was detected only a few times. CDR3 DNA sequence: TGTGCCAGCAGCTTACGGGCTAGCGGGGGGAGCACAGATACGCAGTATTTT. Translation gives CASSLRASGGSTDTQYF. This chain connects TRBV13 to TRBJ2-3; 11 nucleotides align to TRBD2. V dropped 2 bases and J dropped 0; count of bases not matched to a gene: 4. Germline values: CDR1 PRHDT, CDR2 FYEKMQ (reference sequence). CDR3 length: 17 amino acids. The variable domain in full, completed from reference TRBV13 and TRBJ2-3, reads AAGVIQSPRHLIKEKRETATLKCYPIPRHDTVYWYQQGPGQDPQFLISFYEKMQSDKGSIPDRFSAQQFSDYHSELNMSSLELGDSALYFCASSLRASGGSTDTQYFGPGTRLTVL.

V is TRBV18 and J is TRBJ1-2; 9 bases align to TRBD1. CDR3 length: 13 amino acids. With 2 bases clipped from V and 8 bases from J, the junction kept 3 bases outside the gene matches. Germline CDR1 is KGHSH and CDR2 is LQKENI. The CDR3 loop reads CASSPRDREGYTF. Written as DNA, the CDR3 is TGTGCCAGCTCACCAAGGGACAGGGAAGGCTACACCTTC.

The rearrangement joins TRBV7-2 to TRBJ1-1; TRBD1 aligns across 7 bases. Germline V gene lookup returns CDR1 SGHTA and CDR2 FQGNSA. This CDR3 region has 15 residues. J gave up 6 bases and V 4 bases, and 11 bases lay outside the gene matches. This CDR3 is CASSSVRGSGAEAFF. The CDR3 coding sequence is TGTGCCAGCAGCTCAGTCAGGGGGTCGGGTGCTGAAGCTTTCTTT. Supplemented by reference TRBV7-2 and TRBJ1-1, the full variable domain reads GAGVSQSPSNKVTEKGKDVELRCDPISGHTALYWYRQSLGQGLEFLIYFQGNSAPDKSGLPSDRFSAERTGGSVSTLTIQRTQQEDSAVYLCASSSVRGSGAEAFFGQGTRLTVV.

The chain has TRBV18 and TRBJ1-1; perhaps TRBD1 as D (5 bases). The germline CDR1 and CDR2 sequences are KGHSH and LQKENI. This CDR3 is 16 amino acids long. Trimming shortened V by 6 bases and J by 1 base, and 18 bases separated the two germline ends. The CDR3 sequence: CASSATGGAANTEAFF. In DNA, the CDR3 is TGTGCCAGCTCGGCAACCGGGGGAGCAGCGAACACTGAAGCTTTCTTT.

The chain combines TRBV7-2 with TRBJ2-3; D is perhaps TRBD2 (5 bases). CDR1 SGHTA and CDR2 FQGNSA come from the germline V gene. V gave up 2 bases and J gave up 3 bases, with 12 bases separating them. There are 15 residues in the CDR3. CDR3 protein: CASSLIRGVTDTQYF. CDR3 in DNA: TGTGCCAGCAGCTTAATCCGGGGAGTGACAGATACGCAGTATTTT.

This clone appeared a few times. In DNA, the CDR3 is TGTGCCAGCAGCCAATATCAACAGGGTTCGGACTATGGCTACACCTTC. As protein: CASSQYQQGSDYGYTF. The genes are TRBV7-9 and TRBJ1-2; TRBD1 is a possible D gene (6 bases). The CDR3 loop spans 16 amino acids. V was trimmed by 5 bases and J by 3 bases, leaving 19 bases between them. CDR1 SEHNR and CDR2 FQNEAQ come from the germline V gene (reference sequence).

This clone showed up just once. The chain combines TRBV5-1 with TRBJ1-6; 7 bases map to TRBD1. The CDR3 is made up of 15 amino acids. Germline V CDR1 and CDR2: SGHRS, YFSETQ. Unmatched junction bases numbered 7, after V lost 2 bases and J lost 8 bases. The CDR3, as DNA: TGCGCCAGCAGCTTTACAGGGGATGGCGATTCACCCCTCCACTTT. Residues: CASSFTGDGDSPLHF. The full variable domain, in which reference TRBV5-1 and TRBJ1-6 provide the parts outside the CDR3, is KAGVTQTPRYLIKTRGQQVTLSCSPISGHRSVSWYQQTPGQGLQFLFEYFSETQRNKGNFPGRFSGRQFSNSRSEMNVSTLELGDSALYLCASSFTGDGDSPLHFGNGTRLTVT.

As regards this clone: An end of the junction differs from the germline gene, which may be a read error. This chain joins TRBV3-1 (or the pseudogene TRBV3-2) and TRBJ1-2; D is perhaps TRBD1 (6 bases). The CDR3 has 19 amino acids. The germline V gene encodes CDR1 LGHDT and CDR2 YNNKEL (reference sequence). The CDR3 is CASSEEVWGRGASKYGYTF. The CDR3 nucleotides read TGTGCCAGCAGCGAAGAGGTTTGGGGTCGGGGGGCAAGCAAATATGGCTACACCTTC.

The chain carries TRBV19 and TRBJ2-3; D perhaps matches TRBD2 (7 bases). Germline V gene data show CDR1 as LNHDA and CDR2 as SQIVND (reference sequence). The CDR3 consists of 16 residues. The ends were cut back, 7 bases at V and 1 base at J, with 18 bases in the middle. The CDR3 sequence: CASTDGGAPRTDTQYF. CDR3 DNA: TGTGCCAGTACCGATGGGGGGGCTCCCCGCACAGATACGCAGTATTTT.

CDR3 in amino acids: CATRPQGSTGNTIYF. The CDR3 DNA follows: TGTGCCACCAGACCACAGGGCTCAACTGGAAACACCATATATTTT. This sequence joins TRBV27 and TRBJ1-3; the D gene is possibly TRBD1 (6 bases). V was shortened by 10 bases and J by 2 bases, with 18 bases between the two germline ends. Germline V gene sequence: CDR1 MNHEY, CDR2 SMNVEV (reference sequence). The CDR3 is 15 residues long.

The CDR3 DNA follows: TGTGCCAGCAGTCTACATGGGGGGAGTACAAACACCATATATTTT. Protein: CASSLHGGSTNTIYF. V usage is TRBV27 and J usage is TRBJ1-3; D may be TRBD1 (5 bases). CDR1 and CDR2 from the germline V gene are MNHEY and SMNVEV (reference sequence). The CDR3 totals 15 residues. The V and J ends lost 5 bases and 6 bases respectively, with 17 bases between them.

CDR3 nucleotide sequence: TGCGCCAGCAGCTTGTCCCAGGTTTTCACAGATACGCAGTATTTT. It is translated as CASSLSQVFTDTQYF. The chain carries TRBV5-1 and TRBJ2-3; D is undetermined. The CDR3 runs 15 residues. Germline V gives CDR1 SGHRS, CDR2 YFSETQ. Trimming removed 1 base at V and 2 bases at J, with 11 bases between.

The chain uses TRBV2 and TRBJ2-1, with D perhaps matching TRBD2 (5 bases). Germline V gives CDR1 SNHLY, CDR2 FYNNEI. CDR3 length: 13 residues. Trimming stripped 7 bases from V and 9 bases from J, with 16 bases between. The CDR3 nucleotides are TGTGCCAGCACCAGAGAGGGTGGTGGTGAGCAGTTCTTC. Protein product: CASTREGGGEQFF.

The V call is TRBV14, the J call TRBJ1-2; TRBD1 agrees at 11 bases. The CDR3 consists of 14 residues. With 3 bases clipped from V and 8 bases from J, the junction kept 5 bases outside the gene matches. Germline values: CDR1 SGHDN, CDR2 FVKESK. The CDR3 here is CASSHGQGAGGYTF. Here the CDR3 DNA reads TGTGCCAGCAGCCACGGACAGGGGGCTGGCGGCTACACCTTC.

The chain recombines TRBV11-3 with TRBJ2-3; D is ambiguous. V was clipped by 0 bases and J by 5 bases, with 3 bases between them. The CDR3 spans 12 residues. The germline V gene has CDR1 SGHNT and CDR2 YENEEA. The CDR3 DNA reads as TGTGCCAGCAGCTTAGATCGAGATACGCAGTATTTT. It codes for CASSLDRDTQYF.